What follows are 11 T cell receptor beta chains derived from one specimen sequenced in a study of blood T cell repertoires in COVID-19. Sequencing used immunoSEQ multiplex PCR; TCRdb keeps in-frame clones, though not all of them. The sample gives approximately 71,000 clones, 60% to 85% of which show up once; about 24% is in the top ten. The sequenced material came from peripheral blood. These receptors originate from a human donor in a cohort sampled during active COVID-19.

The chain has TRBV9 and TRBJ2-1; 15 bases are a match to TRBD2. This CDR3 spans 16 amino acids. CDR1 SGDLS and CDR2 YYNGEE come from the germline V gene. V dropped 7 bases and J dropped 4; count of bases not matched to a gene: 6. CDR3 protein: CASSRTSGGAYNEQFF. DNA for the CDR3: TGTGCCAGCTCGAGGACTAGCGGGGGGGCATACAATGAGCAGTTCTTC. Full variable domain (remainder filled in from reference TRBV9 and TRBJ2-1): DSGVTQTPKHLITATGQRVTLRCSPRSGDLSVYWYQQSLDQGLQFLIQYYNGEERAKGNILERFSAQQFPDLHSELNLSSLELGDSALYFCASSRTSGGAYNEQFFGPGTRLTVL.

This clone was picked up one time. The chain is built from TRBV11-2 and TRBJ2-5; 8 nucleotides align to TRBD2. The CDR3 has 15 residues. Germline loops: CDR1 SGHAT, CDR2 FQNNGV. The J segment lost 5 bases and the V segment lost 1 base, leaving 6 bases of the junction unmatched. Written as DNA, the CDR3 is TGTGCCAGCAGCTTAGGGCGGGGGGTGGAGGAGACCCAGTACTTC. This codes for CASSLGRGVEETQYF.

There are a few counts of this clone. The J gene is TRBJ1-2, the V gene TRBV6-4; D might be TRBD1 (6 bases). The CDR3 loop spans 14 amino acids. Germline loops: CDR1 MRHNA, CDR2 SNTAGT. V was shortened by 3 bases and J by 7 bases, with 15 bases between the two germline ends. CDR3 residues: CASSENEAGAGYTF. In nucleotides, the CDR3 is TGTGCCAGCAGTGAGAACGAGGCGGGGGCTGGCTACACCTTC.

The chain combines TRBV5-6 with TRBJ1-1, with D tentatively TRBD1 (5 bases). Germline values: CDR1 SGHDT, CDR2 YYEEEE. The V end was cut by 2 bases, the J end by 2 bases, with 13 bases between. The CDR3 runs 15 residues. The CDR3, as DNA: TGTGCCAGCAGCTTCGGGGGAAAGGGAAACACTGAAGCTTTCTTT. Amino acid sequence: CASSFGGKGNTEAFF. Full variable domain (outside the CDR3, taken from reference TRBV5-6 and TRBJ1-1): DAGVTQSPTHLIKTRGQQVTLRCSPKSGHDTVSWYQQALGQGPQFIFQYYEEEERQRGNFPDRFSGHQFPNYSSELNVNALLLGDSALYLCASSFGGKGNTEAFFGQGTRLTVV.

The CDR3 nucleotides read TGTGCCAGCAGTTACGGGGGACAGGGAGGTTGGGAGCAGTACTTC. Translating gives CASSYGGQGGWEQYF. This chain uses TRBV6-6 with TRBJ2-7; 9 nucleotides line up with TRBD1. V lost 2 bases to trimming and J lost 7 bases; unmatched junction nucleotides: 9. This CDR3 contains 15 residues. The germline gives CDR1 MNHNY, CDR2 SVGAGI (reference sequence).

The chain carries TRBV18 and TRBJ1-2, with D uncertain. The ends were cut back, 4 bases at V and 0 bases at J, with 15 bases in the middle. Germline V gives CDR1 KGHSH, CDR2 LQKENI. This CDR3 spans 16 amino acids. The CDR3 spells CASSLGEPTPNYGYTF. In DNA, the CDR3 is TGTGCCAGCTCACTCGGTGAGCCTACTCCTAACTATGGCTACACCTTC.

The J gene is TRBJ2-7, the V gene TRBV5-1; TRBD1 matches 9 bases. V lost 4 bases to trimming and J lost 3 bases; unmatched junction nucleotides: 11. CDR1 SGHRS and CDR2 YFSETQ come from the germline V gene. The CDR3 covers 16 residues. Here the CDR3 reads CASSGKDSGQGYEQYF. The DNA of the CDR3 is TGCGCCAGCAGCGGAAAAGACTCGGGACAGGGCTACGAGCAGTACTTC.

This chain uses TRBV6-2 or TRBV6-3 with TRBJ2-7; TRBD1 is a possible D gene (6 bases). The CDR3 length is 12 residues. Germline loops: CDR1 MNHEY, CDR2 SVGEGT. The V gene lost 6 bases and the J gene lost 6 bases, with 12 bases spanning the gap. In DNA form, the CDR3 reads TGTGCCAGCAGCCAAGTGGGGGCCGAGCAGTACTTC. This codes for CASSQVGAEQYF.

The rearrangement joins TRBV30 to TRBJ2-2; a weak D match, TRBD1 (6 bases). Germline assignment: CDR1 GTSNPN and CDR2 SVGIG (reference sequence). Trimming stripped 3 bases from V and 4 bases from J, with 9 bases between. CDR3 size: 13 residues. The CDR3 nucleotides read TGTGCCTGGAGACAGGGTTTCACCGGGGAGCTGTTTTTT. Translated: CAWRQGFTGELFF.

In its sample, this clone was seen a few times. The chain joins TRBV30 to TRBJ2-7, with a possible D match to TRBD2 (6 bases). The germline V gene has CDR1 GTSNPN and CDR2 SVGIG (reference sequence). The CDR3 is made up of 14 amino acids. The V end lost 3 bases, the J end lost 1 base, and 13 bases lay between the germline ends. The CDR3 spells CAWRGGGRSYEQYF. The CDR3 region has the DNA TGTGCCTGGAGGGGAGGAGGGCGTTCCTACGAGCAGTACTTC. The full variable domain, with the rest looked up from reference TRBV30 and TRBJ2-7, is SQTIHQWPATLVQPVGSPLSLECTVEGTSNPNLYWYRQAAGRGLQLLFYSVGIGQISSEVPQNLSASRPQDRQFILSSKKLLLSDSGFYLCAWRGGGRSYEQYFGPGTRLTVT.

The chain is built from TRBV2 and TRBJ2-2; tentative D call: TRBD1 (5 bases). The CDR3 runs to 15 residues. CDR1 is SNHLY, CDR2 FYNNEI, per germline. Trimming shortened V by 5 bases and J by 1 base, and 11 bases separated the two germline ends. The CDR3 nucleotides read TGTGCCAGCAGTAGGCTGGGGCGGAACACCGGGGAGCTGTTTTTT. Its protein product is CASSRLGRNTGELFF.